This T cell receptor beta chain was sequenced during a study of shared T cell receptors in the human thymus. The data were produced by immunoSEQ multiplex PCR, yet TCRdb's version contains in-frame clones alone and is incomplete. The sample lists around 730,000 clones, 70% to 90% seen once, with more than 0.01% in the top ten. A further study also used this sample, focusing on human thymus T cells. That source adds: The donors were infants in Finland with congenital heart defects, otherwise immunologically healthy. Related studies found that unrelated individuals share highly overlapping thymic repertoires.

The sample consisted of thymocytes. The receptor was isolated from a girl under three years old with a congenital heart defect.

CDR3: CASSHVPRGQGTQPQHF. CDR3 DNA: TGCGCCAGCAGCCACGTCCCTCGGGGACAGGGGACTCAGCCCCAGCATTTT. The chain is built from TRBV4-1 and TRBJ1-5; 10 nucleotides agree with TRBD1. Germline CDR1 MGHRA, CDR2 YSYEKL. J was trimmed by 6 bases and V by 3 bases; bases with no gene match: 11. CDR3 length: 17 residues.